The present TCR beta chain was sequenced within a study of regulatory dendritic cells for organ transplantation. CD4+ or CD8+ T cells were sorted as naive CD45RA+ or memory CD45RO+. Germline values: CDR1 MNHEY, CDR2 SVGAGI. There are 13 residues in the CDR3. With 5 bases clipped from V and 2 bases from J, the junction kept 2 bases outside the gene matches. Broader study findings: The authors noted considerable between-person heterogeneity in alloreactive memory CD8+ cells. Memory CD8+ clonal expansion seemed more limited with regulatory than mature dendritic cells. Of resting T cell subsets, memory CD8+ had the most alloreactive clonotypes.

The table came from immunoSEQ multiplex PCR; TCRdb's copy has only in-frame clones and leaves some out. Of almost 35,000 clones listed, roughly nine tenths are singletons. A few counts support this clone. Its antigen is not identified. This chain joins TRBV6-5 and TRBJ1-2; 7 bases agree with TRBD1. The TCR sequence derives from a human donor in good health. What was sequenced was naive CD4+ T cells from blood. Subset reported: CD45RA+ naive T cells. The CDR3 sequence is CASSMDRNYGYTF. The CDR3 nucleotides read TGTGCCAGCAGTATGGACAGGAACTATGGCTACACCTTC.